The T cell receptor beta chain described here comes from a study of T-cell memory formation after mild COVID-19. Study-wide context: The study found TCR clusters largely donor specific.

Study-wide points: CM and EM subsets held most contracting CD4+ clones; EMRA held CD8+ ones. A subset of responding clones appeared in pre-infection memory, suggesting cross-reactive memory joined.

V was shortened by 4 bases and J by 5 bases, with 18 bases between the two germline ends. CDR3 length: 15 residues. Per the germline V gene, CDR1 is GTSNPN and CDR2 is SVGIG (reference sequence). A remark on this clonotype: The antigen remains undetermined.

Each CDR3 protein gets one entry after TCRdb re-called the 5' RACE reads with MiXCR. This table holds around 470,000 distinct CDR3 sequences, over 15% found once. The source is an adult woman who had mild COVID-19 (a few samples of this study predate the infection). Cell type and time point are not known. The sequencing input was PBMCs or a T cell subset sorted from them (not recorded which). The chain employs TRBV30 and TRBJ2-1; TRBD2 might be the D (6 bases). The CDR3 here is CAWTPWGGENNEQFF. CDR3 sequence (DNA): TGTGCCTGGACCCCCTGGGGCGGGGAGAACAATGAGCAGTTCTTC.